The table lists the clone carrying this T cell receptor (beta chain) with many counts. This record belongs to a study of T cells in Graves' hyperthyroidism and ophthalmopathy. Germline V lookup: CDR1 SQVTM, CDR2 ANQGSEA. Trimming took 4 bases from V and 6 from J; bases not matched to a gene: 9. The CDR3 extends over 14 amino acids. The source material, RNA transcripts, was used to amplify TCR beta CDR3 regions. A set of HTBI primers served as the primers for a first-round RT-PCR of the TCR CDR3. Via MiXCR, TCRdb re-called the multiplex PCR reads, giving one row per CDR3 protein. Seen here are around 340,000 distinct CDR3 sequences, approximately 17% observed once, and the top ten hold around 33%.

The specimen was blood. This clonotype originated in a man aged 25 to 45 with Graves' hyperthyroidism. The V call is TRBV29-1, the J call TRBJ2-7, with TRBD2 identical over 10 bases. The CDR3 region is CSVADSGRIGEQYF. The DNA of the CDR3 is TGCAGCGTTGCGGATAGCGGGAGGATCGGCGAGCAGTACTTC.